This T cell receptor beta chain was captured by sequencing in a study of T cells in Graves' hyperthyroidism and ophthalmopathy (dated by TCRdb to about 2019). Study-wide context: Peripheral blood samples were taken at the time of initial diagnosis, prior to any treatment. Whether ophthalmopathy could be predicted prospectively was tested in an independent validation cohort made up of roughly 19 hyperthyroidism patients plus 17 patients who later progressed to ophthalmopathy. Thyroid tissue and blood T-cell repertoires from roughly 6 Graves' hyperthyroidism patients were also compared in the study. After sampling, hyperthyroidism patients received methimazole starting at 30 mg daily, and ophthalmopathy patients received high-dose intravenous methylprednisolone. The 95 to 100 discovery patients were randomly split 7:3 into training and test sets. The paper describes TCR Vbeta CDR3 sequencing of 120 to 150 peripheral blood samples, made up of about 41 ophthalmopathy patients, approximately 73 hyperthyroidism patients and 17 progressor patients. To identify distinguishing TCR V-J signatures, a discovery cohort of around 98 patients was used, comprising 40 to 45 with Graves' ophthalmopathy and some 57 with stable Graves' hyperthyroidism.

The study at large found these results: No statistical method was used to set the sample size in advance, and investigators knew the group allocation. In validation, the model predicted progression to ophthalmopathy with approximately 71% sensitivity and about 73% specificity, a median of around 6.6 months before onset. Most expanded thyroid clonotypes (frequency above 0.001) were also detected in blood, a finding suggesting that blood repertoires may reflect thyroid immune responses. A 13 V-J signature model separated ophthalmopathy from stable hyperthyroidism, with around 88% sensitivity and around 84% specificity in cross-validation and 80%/75% in testing.

The TCR beta CDR3 regions were amplified from RNA transcripts. The first round of RT-PCR for the TCR CDR3 was performed with the HTBI primer set and the Qiagen OneStep RT-PCR kit. A second multiplex PCR round built the libraries, followed by size selection and purification. Sequencing of the libraries was done on an Illumina HiSeq2000 using paired-end 100 bp reads. From the authors' description of their analysis: SOAPnuke was used to process the raw data, throwing out any read that contained adapters or uncalled bases, had a mean Phred below 15, or lacked an exact constant-primer or identifier match. COPE v1.2.5 was used to merge high-quality paired reads, and clonotypes were defined as unique nucleotide sequences. MiTCR v1.1 was used to align clonotypes to the IMGT TRBV, TRBD and TRBJ reference segments. Only V-J combinations with frequency above 0.0001, covering about 99% of repertoires, were analysed. A TCS score was defined as the ratio of F50 (clonal expansion) to E x V (chaos), with BLOSUM62-based TCRdist applied between CDR3 peptides within each V-J. Welch's t-statistics and random forest reduced fewer than 600 V-J features to 10 to 15, which were used in a naive Bayes classifier (R e1071). TCRdb reworked the public reads: Q25 trimming with fastp, MiXCR clone assembly, productive beta chains retained. Every CDR3 protein is listed once, alongside the most common genes and DNA of its rows. Here the V and J calls rest on TCRdb's processing, not on the authors' analysis. This sample holds hundreds of thousands of distinct CDR3 sequences; approximately 15% were observed only once. The top ten clonotypes cover around 13% of the sample.

Many counts were recorded for this clonotype. Its target antigen remains unknown. The sample holds no much larger clone one base away, and base qualities are not on file. Ophthalmopathy patients had moderately to severely active disease, with a Clinical Activity Score of 3 or more, a NOSPECS grade of 4 or more, and a disease duration of less than 3 months. The study excluded patients with uncontrolled infections, other autoimmune diseases, pregnancy or lactation. Diagnoses relied on clinical symptoms, serum thyroxine and TRAb, thyroid ultrasound and orbital computed tomography. PBMCs were separated from under 11 ml of fresh peripheral blood using Ficoll-Paque density gradient centrifugation. Total RNA was extracted with Trizol reagent, and quality was checked on an Agilent 2100 Bioanalyzer. The specimen was blood. This clonotype was obtained from a man aged 18-30 years with Graves' ophthalmopathy.

The CDR3 has the sequence CASSLGSGRQETQYF. Read as DNA, the sequence is TGTGCCAGCAGCTTAGGTAGCGGGAGGCAAGAGACCCAGTACTTC. The chain uses TRBV7-3 and TRBJ2-5, with 10 bases aligning to TRBD2. The CDR3 covers 15 residues, taking in both the cysteine and the phenylalanine. Only the CDR3 DNA is retained, 45 bases long and in frame from the first base. The CDR1 and CDR2 encoded by the germline V gene are SGHTA and FQGTGA. Clipping removes 2 bases from V and 2 bases from J, with 2 as the unmatched junction base count.